This entry is about one T cell receptor (beta chain). Its target is unknown. The data were taken from a study of graft-versus-host responses after intestinal transplantation. Study-wide background: All recipients were given anti-thymocyte globulin induction, and tacrolimus and steroids were then administered for three to four years.

The CDR3 has 11 amino acids. V shed 7 bases and J shed 10 bases, with 13 bases lying between them. CDR1 and CDR2 (germline): SNHLY, FYNNEI. Clones were read by immunoSEQ multiplex PCR, and TCRdb kept only the in-frame ones, dropping some. This sample has approximately 90,000 clones, with 88% found just once. The sample was unstimulated CD4+ T cells sorted from spleen or lymph node cells, taken before transplant. This clonotype was sampled from a human donor who was the organ donor for an intestinal transplant. This chain uses TRBV2 with TRBJ1-1, with TRBD1 as a possible D gene (6 bases). CDR3 residues: CASNLGDTAFF. The CDR3 DNA reads TGTGCCAGCAATTTGGGGGACACAGCTTTCTTT.